This TCR beta chain was sequenced in a study of T cell clusters in autoimmune cytopenias. Findings of the study overall: The T cell clusters came from computational analysis alone and lack functional validation.

Germline V gene sequence: CDR1 DFQATT, CDR2 SNEGSKA (reference sequence). The length of the CDR3 is 13 residues. About 39,000 genome equivalents of blood DNA were amplified for TRB. One tube held mixed TRB-A and TRB-B primer pools for touch-down PCR. Each CDR3 protein gets one entry in TCRdb, which reprocessed the multiplex PCR reads and gives no DNA. The sample table includes 7,000 or so distinct CDR3 sequences. As concerns this clonotype: What it binds is unknown.

The data were also submitted as part of a second study, on T cell repertoires in aging, cancer and after chemotherapy. From that paper: Roughly 8.9 million TCR reads were in the whole dataset. Median generation probability rose over the chemotherapy interval in each cancer cohort, suggesting rebound thymic output.

Material: peripheral blood. The chain carries TRBV20-1 and TRBJ1-1. The origin of this receptor is a human donor in good health. The CDR3 is CSARGGIDTEAFF.